This T cell receptor (beta chain) was sequenced in a study of regulatory T cells in long-lasting Graves disease. Study-level findings and limits: Sample size was small, which may have lowered accuracy. Under persistent disease, TRBV28, TRBJ1-2 and TRBJ2-5 were used preferentially. Rather than thyroid tissue, only peripheral blood underwent study.

Germline assignment: CDR1 ENHRY and CDR2 SYGVKD. This CDR3 has 16 residues. Trimming pared 6 bases from V and 0 bases from J, leaving 17 bases between. Assembly of TCR beta libraries relied on iRepertoire HTBI primers together with Arm-PCR of CDR3 regions. Authors' methods: Identified segments across samples numbered about 60 TRBV and roughly 15 TRBJ. In TCRdb, the multiplex PCR reads were re-called with MiXCR into one record per CDR3 protein. None of the V and J calls come from the authors' own analysis; TCRdb made them. The table records over 300,000 distinct CDR3 sequences, around 16% of them present only once. This clonotype was found many times. What it binds is unknown. Time point here: newly diagnosed GD, antithyroid drugs for less than 3 months. From RNA extracted from PBMCs, the TCR library was made.

The clonotype was recovered from a female donor with Graves disease. Sequenced here: peripheral blood mononuclear cells (PBMCs), sampled at new diagnosis, from a patient treated with antithyroid drugs. This chain joins TRBV10-3 and TRBJ1-1; perhaps TRBD1 as D (5 bases). The CDR3 is CAIRLGGGLMNTEAFF. CDR3 nucleotide sequence: TGTGCCATCAGATTGGGCGGGGGACTGATGAACACTGAAGCTTTCTTT.